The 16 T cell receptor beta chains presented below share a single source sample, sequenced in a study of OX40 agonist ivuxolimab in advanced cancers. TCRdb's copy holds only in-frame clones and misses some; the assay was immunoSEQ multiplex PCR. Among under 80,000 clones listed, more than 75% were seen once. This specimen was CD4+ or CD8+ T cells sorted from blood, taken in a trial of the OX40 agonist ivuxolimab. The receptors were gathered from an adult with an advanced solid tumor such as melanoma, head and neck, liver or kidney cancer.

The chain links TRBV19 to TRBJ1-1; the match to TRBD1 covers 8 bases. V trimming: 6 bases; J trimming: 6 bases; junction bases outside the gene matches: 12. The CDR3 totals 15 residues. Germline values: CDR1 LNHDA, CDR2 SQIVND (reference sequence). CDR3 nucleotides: TGTGCCAGTAGCACACCAACAGGGGGGAAGGCTGAAGCTTTCTTT. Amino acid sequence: CASSTPTGGKAEAFF.

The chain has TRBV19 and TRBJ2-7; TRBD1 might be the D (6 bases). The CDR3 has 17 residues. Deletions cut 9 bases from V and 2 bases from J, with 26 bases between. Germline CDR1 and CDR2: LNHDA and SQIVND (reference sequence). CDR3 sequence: CASSFKRHAGDTYEQYF. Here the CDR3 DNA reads TGTGCCAGCAGCTTCAAACGACATGCCGGGGACACCTACGAGCAGTACTTC.

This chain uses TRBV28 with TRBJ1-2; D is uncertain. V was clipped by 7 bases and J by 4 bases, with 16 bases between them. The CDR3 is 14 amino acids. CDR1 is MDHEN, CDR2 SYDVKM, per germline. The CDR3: CASTPGRFLYGYTF. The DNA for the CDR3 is TGTGCCAGCACCCCTGGGAGGTTCCTCTATGGCTACACCTTC.

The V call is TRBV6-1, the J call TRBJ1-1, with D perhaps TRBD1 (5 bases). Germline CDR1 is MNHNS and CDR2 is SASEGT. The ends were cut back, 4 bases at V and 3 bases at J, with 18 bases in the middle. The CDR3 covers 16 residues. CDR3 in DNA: TGTGCCAGCAGTGTTCCCGGGACGTCGGGGCACACTGAAGCTTTCTTT. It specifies CASSVPGTSGHTEAFF.

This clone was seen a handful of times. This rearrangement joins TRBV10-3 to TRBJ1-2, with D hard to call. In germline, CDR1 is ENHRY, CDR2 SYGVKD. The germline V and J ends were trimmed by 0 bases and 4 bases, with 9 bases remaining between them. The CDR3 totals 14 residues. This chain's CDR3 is CAISESTERYGYTF. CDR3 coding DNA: TGTGCCATCAGTGAGTCAACAGAGCGCTATGGCTACACCTTC.

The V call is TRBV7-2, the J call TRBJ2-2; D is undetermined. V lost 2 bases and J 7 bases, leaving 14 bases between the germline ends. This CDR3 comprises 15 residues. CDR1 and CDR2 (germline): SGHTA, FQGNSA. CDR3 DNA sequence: TGTGCCAGCAGCTTATGGTCCTCTGGCGGCGGGGAGCTGTTTTTT. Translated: CASSLWSSGGGELFF.

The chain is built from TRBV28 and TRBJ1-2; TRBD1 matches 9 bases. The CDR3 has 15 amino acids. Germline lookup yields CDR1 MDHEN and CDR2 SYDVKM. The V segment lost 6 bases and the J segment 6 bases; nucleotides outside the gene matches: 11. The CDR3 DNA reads TGTGCCAGCAGCCCGATAGAGGACAGGGGAAATGGCTACACCTTC. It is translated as CASSPIEDRGNGYTF.

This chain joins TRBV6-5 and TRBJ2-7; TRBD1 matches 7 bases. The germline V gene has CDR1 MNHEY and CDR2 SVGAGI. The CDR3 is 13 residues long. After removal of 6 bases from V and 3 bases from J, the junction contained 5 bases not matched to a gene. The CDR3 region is CASRTGRNYEQYF. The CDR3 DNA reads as TGTGCCAGCAGGACAGGGAGAAACTACGAGCAGTACTTC.

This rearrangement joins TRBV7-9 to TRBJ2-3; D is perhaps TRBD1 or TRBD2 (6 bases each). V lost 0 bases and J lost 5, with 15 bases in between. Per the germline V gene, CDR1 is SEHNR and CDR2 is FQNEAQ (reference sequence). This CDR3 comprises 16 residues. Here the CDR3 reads CASSLARDTRVDTQYF. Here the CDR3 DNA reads TGTGCCAGCAGCTTAGCGCGGGACACCCGAGTAGATACGCAGTATTTT.

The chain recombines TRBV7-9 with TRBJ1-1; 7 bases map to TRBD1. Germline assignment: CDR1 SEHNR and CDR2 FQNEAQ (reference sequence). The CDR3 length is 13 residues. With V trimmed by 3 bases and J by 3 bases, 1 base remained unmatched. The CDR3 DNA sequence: TGTGCCAGCAGCTTTACAGGGGACACTGAAGCTTTCTTT. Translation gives CASSFTGDTEAFF.

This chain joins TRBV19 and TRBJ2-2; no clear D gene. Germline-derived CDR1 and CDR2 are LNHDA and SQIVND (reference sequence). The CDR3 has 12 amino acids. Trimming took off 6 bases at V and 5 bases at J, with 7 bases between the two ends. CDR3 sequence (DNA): TGTGCCAGTAGCGGCGAAACCGGGGAGCTGTTTTTT. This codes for CASSGETGELFF.

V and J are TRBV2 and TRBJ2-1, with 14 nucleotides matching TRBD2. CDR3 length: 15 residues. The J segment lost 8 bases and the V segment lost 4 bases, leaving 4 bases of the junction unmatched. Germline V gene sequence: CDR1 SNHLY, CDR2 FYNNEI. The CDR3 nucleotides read TGTGCCAGCAGTGGACTAGCGGGAGGGGGCCATGAGCAGTTCTTC. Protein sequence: CASSGLAGGGHEQFF. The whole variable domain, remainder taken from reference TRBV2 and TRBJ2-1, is EPEVTQTPSHQVTQMGQEVILRCVPISNHLYFYWYRQILGQKVEFLVSFYNNEISEKSEIFDDQFSVERPDGSNFTLKIRSTKLEDSAMYFCASSGLAGGGHEQFFGPGTRLTVL.

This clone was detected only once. DNA for the CDR3: TGTGCCAGCAGCTCCCCGGGAACGCAAGAGACCCAGTACTTC. This encodes CASSSPGTQETQYF. V gene TRBV7-9 combines with J gene TRBJ2-5; a possible D gene is TRBD2 (5 bases). There are 14 residues in the CDR3. The germline V gene has CDR1 SEHNR and CDR2 FQNEAQ (reference sequence). V lost 4 bases, J lost 2 bases, and 11 bases lay in between. The full variable domain, its missing parts supplied by reference TRBV7-9 and TRBJ2-5, is DTGVSQNPRHKITKRGQNVTFRCDPISEHNRLYWYRQTLGQGPEFLTYFQNEAQLEKSRLLSDRFSAERPKGSFSTLEIQRTEQGDSAMYLCASSSPGTQETQYFGPGTRLLVL.

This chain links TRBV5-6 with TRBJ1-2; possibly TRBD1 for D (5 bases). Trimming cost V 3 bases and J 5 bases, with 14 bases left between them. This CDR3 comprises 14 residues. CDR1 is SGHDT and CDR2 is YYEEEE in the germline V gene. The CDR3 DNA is TGTGCCAGCAGCTGGGGCGCAGGGTCTTATGGCTACACCTTC. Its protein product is CASSWGAGSYGYTF. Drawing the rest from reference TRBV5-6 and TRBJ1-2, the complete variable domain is DAGVTQSPTHLIKTRGQQVTLRCSPKSGHDTVSWYQQALGQGPQFIFQYYEEEERQRGNFPDRFSGHQFPNYSSELNVNALLLGDSALYLCASSWGAGSYGYTFGSGTRLTVV.

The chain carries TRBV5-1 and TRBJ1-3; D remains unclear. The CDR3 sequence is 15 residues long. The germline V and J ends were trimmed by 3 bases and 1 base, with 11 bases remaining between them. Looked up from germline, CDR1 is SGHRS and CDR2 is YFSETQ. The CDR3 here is CASSWDSSSGNTIYF. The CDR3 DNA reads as TGCGCCAGCAGCTGGGATTCTAGTTCTGGAAACACCATATATTTT.

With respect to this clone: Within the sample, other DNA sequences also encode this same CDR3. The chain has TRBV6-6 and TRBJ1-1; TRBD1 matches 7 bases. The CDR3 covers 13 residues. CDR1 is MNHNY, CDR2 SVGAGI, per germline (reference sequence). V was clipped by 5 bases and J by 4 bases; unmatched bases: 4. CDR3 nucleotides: TGTGCCAGCAGTACTAACAGGGGCACTGAAGCTTTCTTT. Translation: CASSTNRGTEAFF.